This passage covers 12 T cell receptor beta chains from one sample sequenced in a study of T-cell reconstitution after alpha-beta-depleted transplantation in children. A TCRbeta library incorporating unique molecular identifiers was prepared. One entry per CDR3 protein, called by TCRdb with MiXCR from the PCR reads. The sample has around 370,000 distinct CDR3 sequences, about a tenth seen once. The specimen was PBMCs from the stem cell graft donor, collected from the stem cell graft. These TCRs come from a human donor who donated a stem cell graft to a child with acute lymphoblastic leukemia.

The chain carries TRBV5-1 and TRBJ2-2; the match to TRBD1 covers 9 bases. The V gene's germline CDR1 is SGHRS and CDR2 YFSETQ. V shed 4 bases, J shed 0 bases, and the junction held 4 bases outside the gene matches. The CDR3 length is 16 residues. The CDR3 nucleotides are TGCGCCAGCAGCAAAGGACAGGGGACGAACACCGGGGAGCTGTTTTTT. Residues: CASSKGQGTNTGELFF.

This clonotype was observed a handful of times. The chain carries TRBV5-1 and TRBJ1-5, with 9 positions matching TRBD1. The CDR3 is 16 amino acids. V lost 2 bases to trimming and J lost 0 bases; unmatched junction nucleotides: 3. The germline V gene encodes CDR1 SGHRS and CDR2 YFSETQ. The DNA of the CDR3 is TGCGCCAGCAGCTTAGGGACAGGGAATAGCAATCAGCCCCAGCATTTT. Residues: CASSLGTGNSNQPQHF.

Details on this clonotype: The junction differs from germline at one of its ends, possibly a read error. This chain links TRBV3-1 with TRBJ2-5, with D perhaps TRBD2 (7 bases). Per the germline V gene, CDR1 is LGHDT and CDR2 is YNNKEL (reference sequence). The CDR3 length is 15 residues. CDR3 in DNA: TGTGCCAGCTGCCAAGAGGGGGGGCGTCAAGAGACCCAGTACTTC. Translating it yields CASCQEGGRQETQYF.

A note on this clonotype: This may arise from a read error, as a much more abundant clone is one base away. CDR3 nucleotides: TGCAGTGCTAGAGACCCGCTACAGGGAGCTCAGCCCCATCATTTT. The encoded protein is CSARDPLQGAQPHHF. V and J are TRBV20-1 and TRBJ1-5; perhaps TRBD1 as D (6 bases). CDR3 length equals 15 residues. Germline V gene sequence: CDR1 DFQATT, CDR2 SNEGSKA (reference sequence).

This clonotype was counted a few times. The V call is TRBV4-2, the J call TRBJ2-3, with TRBD2 matching over 8 bases. V was pared by 1 base and J by 1 base, with 4 bases of the junction left unmatched. The CDR3 extends over 16 amino acids. Germline CDR1 LGHNA, CDR2 YNFKEQ. As DNA, the CDR3 is TGTGCCAGCAGCCAAGCCGCGACTAGCGGCACAGATACGCAGTATTTT. This encodes CASSQAATSGTDTQYF.

V usage is TRBV9 and J usage is TRBJ2-1; perhaps D is TRBD1 or TRBD2 (5 bases each). The V end was cut by 3 bases, the J end by 5 bases, with 12 bases between. The germline CDR1 and CDR2 sequences are SGDLS and YYNGEE. The CDR3 is 14 amino acids. DNA for the CDR3: TGTGCCAGCAGCGATTACGGGACCCACAATGAGCAGTTCTTC. It encodes CASSDYGTHNEQFF.

The sample holds many counts of this clonotype. CDR3 region: CSARQGPYEQYF. For the CDR3, the DNA is TGCAGTGCTAGACAGGGCCCTTACGAGCAGTACTTC. The chain is built from TRBV20-1 and TRBJ2-7, with D maybe TRBD1 (5 bases). This CDR3 is 12 amino acids long. Germline CDR1 reads DFQATT; CDR2 reads SNEGSKA (reference sequence). V dropped 2 bases and J dropped 4 bases, with 9 bases sitting between them.

This clonotype was seen more than once but under ten times. The chain links TRBV27 to TRBJ2-1, with D tentatively TRBD1 or TRBD2 (5 bases each). Trimming took off 5 bases at V and 0 bases at J, with 17 bases between the two ends. The CDR3 extends over 17 amino acids. Germline lookup yields CDR1 MNHEY and CDR2 SMNVEV (reference sequence). The chain's CDR3 is CASSLWGTPSSYNEQFF. In DNA, the CDR3 is TGTGCCAGCAGTCTTTGGGGGACCCCGAGCTCCTACAATGAGCAGTTCTTC.

V and J are TRBV19 and TRBJ1-1; 12 bases line up with TRBD1. This CDR3 is built from 15 residues. Per the germline V gene, CDR1 is LNHDA and CDR2 is SQIVND (reference sequence). The junction had 9 bases not matched to a gene; V was cut back by 5 bases and J by 8 bases. CDR3 amino acids: CASSPGQGARREAFF. For the CDR3, the DNA is TGTGCCAGTAGTCCGGGACAGGGGGCCCGGAGGGAAGCTTTCTTT. The variable domain in full, completed from reference TRBV19 and TRBJ1-1, reads DGGITQSPKYLFRKEGQNVTLSCEQNLNHDAMYWYRQDPGQGLRLIYYSQIVNDFQKGDIAEGYSVSREKKESFPLTVTSAQKNPTAFYLCASSPGQGARREAFFGQGTRLTVV.

V and J are TRBV6-2 or TRBV6-3 and TRBJ2-4; TRBD2 agrees at 14 bases. CDR1 is MNHEY and CDR2 is SVGEGT in the germline V gene. Trimming at V came to 6 bases and at J to 11 bases, leaving 3 bases not matched to a gene. This CDR3 spans 13 amino acids. The CDR3 DNA follows: TGTGCCAGCAGGACGGGACTAGCGGGAGTTCAGTACTTC. Its protein is CASRTGLAGVQYF.

V usage is TRBV5-1 and J usage is TRBJ2-1; D unresolved. The CDR3 has 11 residues. CDR1 and CDR2 from the germline V gene are SGHRS and YFSETQ. V was clipped by 4 bases and J by 7 bases, with 6 bases between them. The CDR3 is CASSESNEQFF. CDR3 nucleotides: TGCGCCAGCAGCGAGAGTAATGAGCAGTTCTTC.

This clonotype has only a few counts. The chain couples TRBV7-8 to TRBJ2-2; 7 bases are a match to TRBD2. The CDR3 spans 17 residues. CDR1 and CDR2 (germline): SGHVS, FQNEAQ. V was pared by 11 bases and J by 2 bases, with 17 bases of the junction left unmatched. The CDR3 DNA is TGTGCCGCGGGGCCCGCTAGCGGCTACCGTAACACCGGGGAGCTGTTTTTT. Translating it yields CAAGPASGYRNTGELFF.